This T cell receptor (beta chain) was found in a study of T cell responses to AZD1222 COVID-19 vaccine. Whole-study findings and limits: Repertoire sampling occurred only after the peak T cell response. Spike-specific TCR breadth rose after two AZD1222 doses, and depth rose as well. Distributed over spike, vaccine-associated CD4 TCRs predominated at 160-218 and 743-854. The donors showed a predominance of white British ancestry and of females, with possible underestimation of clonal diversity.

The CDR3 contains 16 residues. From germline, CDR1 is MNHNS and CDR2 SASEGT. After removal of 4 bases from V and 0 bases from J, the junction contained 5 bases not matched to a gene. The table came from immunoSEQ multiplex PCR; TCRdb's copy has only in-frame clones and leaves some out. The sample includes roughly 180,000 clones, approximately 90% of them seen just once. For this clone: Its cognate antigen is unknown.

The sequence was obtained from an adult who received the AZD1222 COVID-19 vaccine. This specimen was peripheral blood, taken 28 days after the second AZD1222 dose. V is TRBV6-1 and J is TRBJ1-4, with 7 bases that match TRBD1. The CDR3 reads CASSVHRGATNEKLFF. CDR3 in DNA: TGTGCCAGCAGTGTCCACAGGGGAGCAACTAATGAAAAACTGTTTTTT.